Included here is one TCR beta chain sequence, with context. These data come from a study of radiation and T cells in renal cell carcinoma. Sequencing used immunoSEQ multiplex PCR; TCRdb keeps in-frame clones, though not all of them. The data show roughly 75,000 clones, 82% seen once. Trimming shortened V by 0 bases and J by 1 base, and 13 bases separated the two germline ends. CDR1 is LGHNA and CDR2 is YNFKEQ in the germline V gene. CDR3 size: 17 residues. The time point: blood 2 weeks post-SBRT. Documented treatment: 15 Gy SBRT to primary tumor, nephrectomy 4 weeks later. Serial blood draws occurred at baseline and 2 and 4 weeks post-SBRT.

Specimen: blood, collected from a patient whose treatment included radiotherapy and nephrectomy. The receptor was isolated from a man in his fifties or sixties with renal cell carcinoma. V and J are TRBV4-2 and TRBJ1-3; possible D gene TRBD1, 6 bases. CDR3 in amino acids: CASSQDGGGQSGNTIYF. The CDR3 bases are TGTGCCAGCAGCCAAGATGGAGGGGGGCAGTCTGGAAACACCATATATTTT.